The sequence of this T cell receptor beta chain was determined in a study of lymphopenia after photon versus proton radiotherapy. Trimming left V 1 base short and J 2 bases short, with 7 bases between. CDR1 is SGHVS and CDR2 is FQNEAQ in the germline V gene. This CDR3 region has 14 residues. Study-wide results and limits: After lymphocyte nadir, photon-treated repertoires showed oligoclonal expansion, especially CD8+ Temra. Photon-treated patients lost naive T cells and TCR diversity; proton-treated stayed stable.

This clone was seen only once. Antigen: not known. Produced via immunoSEQ multiplex PCR; TCRdb's table is partial and in-frame only. The sample shows roughly 23,000 clones, roughly 91% of them seen only once. The origin of this receptor is a woman in her 70s with pancreatic cancer. Some clones in this sample may be carry-over from other donors' samples. The starting material was peripheral blood, obtained from a patient treated with proton-based radiotherapy. The chain combines TRBV7-8 with TRBJ2-3; D ambiguous. The CDR3 is CASSLDFLTDTQYF. CDR3 nucleotides: TGTGCCAGCAGCTTAGATTTTCTCACAGATACGCAGTATTTT.